The 12 T cell receptor beta chains given below trace back to one sample, sequenced in a study of control samples from healthy donors and cancer patients. Sequencing used immunoSEQ multiplex PCR; TCRdb keeps in-frame clones, though not all of them. The table records fewer than 250,000 clones, approximately 91% of them present only once. The specimen sequenced was blood. All receptors derive from a man younger than 40 in good health.

The chain joins TRBV10-1 to TRBJ2-7; no clear D. V lost 0 bases and J lost 0, with 9 bases in between. The CDR3 is made up of 15 amino acids. Germline V CDR1 and CDR2: WNHNN, SYGVQD (reference sequence). As DNA, the CDR3 is TGCGCCAGCAGTGAGTCTGACCTCCCCTCCTACGAGCAGTACTTC. It translates to CASSESDLPSYEQYF.

There are a few counts of this clone. V and J are TRBV27 and TRBJ2-6; D may be TRBD1 (6 bases). This CDR3 is built from 14 residues. Trimming cost V 8 bases and J 3 bases, with 11 bases left between them. Germline CDR1 is MNHEY and CDR2 is SMNVEV (reference sequence). The CDR3 DNA follows: TGTGCCAGCGGGCAGGGGATTGGGGCCAACGTCCTGACTTTC. Translating gives CASGQGIGANVLTF.

V is TRBV10-2 and J is TRBJ1-2; TRBD1 aligns across 10 bases. Germline V gene lookup returns CDR1 WSHSY and CDR2 SAAADI. Trimming cost V 4 bases and J 6 bases; bases outside gene matches: 2. The CDR3 length is 13 residues. CDR3 nucleotides: TGCGCCAGCAGTGGACAGGGGGCAGATGGCTACACCTTC. Encoded protein: CASSGQGADGYTF.

The chain carries TRBV9 and TRBJ2-3; 13 nucleotides line up with TRBD2. The germline gives CDR1 SGDLS, CDR2 YYNGEE. This CDR3 is built from 15 residues. V was pared by 7 bases and J by 2 bases, with 4 bases of the junction left unmatched. The CDR3 region is CASGGLAGVTDTQYF. The CDR3 DNA reads TGTGCCAGCGGAGGACTAGCGGGGGTCACAGATACGCAGTATTTT.

The chain uses TRBV6-4 and TRBJ2-3, with a possible D match to TRBD1 (6 bases). Germline V CDR1 and CDR2: MRHNA, SNTAGT. CDR3 length: 13 residues. Trimming cost V 3 bases and J 4 bases, with 8 bases left between them. As DNA, the CDR3 is TGTGCCAGCAGTGAAGGGGGATCAGATACGCAGTATTTT. Its translation: CASSEGGSDTQYF.

V and J are TRBV5-1 and TRBJ2-7; tentatively, D is TRBD1 (6 bases). CDR1 is SGHRS, CDR2 YFSETQ, per germline. The CDR3 has 15 amino acids. V was clipped by 0 bases and J by 2 bases, with 12 bases between them. Here the CDR3 reads CASSLAAGATYEQYF. DNA of the CDR3: TGCGCCAGCAGCTTGGCGGCAGGGGCCACCTACGAGCAGTACTTC.

This chain links TRBV18 with TRBJ2-3, with D uncertain. Germline CDR1 reads KGHSH; CDR2 reads LQKENI. Deletions cut 0 bases from V and 6 bases from J, with 10 bases between. The CDR3 runs 14 residues. The CDR3 DNA reads as TGTGCCAGCTCACCACCGGACGGTTCGGATACGCAGTATTTT. Translation: CASSPPDGSDTQYF.

This sequence joins TRBV19 and TRBJ1-1, with D perhaps TRBD1 (5 bases). Germline V lookup: CDR1 LNHDA, CDR2 SQIVND (reference sequence). V gave up 3 bases and J gave up 4 bases, with 9 bases separating them. This CDR3 spans 13 amino acids. This chain's CDR3 is CASSIRDRTEAFF. The CDR3 bases are TGTGCCAGTAGTATCCGGGACCGCACTGAAGCTTTCTTT.

V usage is TRBV15 and J usage is TRBJ1-5; D is ambiguous. V was clipped by 0 bases and J by 2 bases, with 11 bases between them. The CDR3 contains 16 residues. Germline V lookup: CDR1 LNHNV, CDR2 YYDKDF (reference sequence). CDR3 nucleotides: TGTGCCACCAGCAGAGATCCCCGAGCAGGCAATCAGCCCCAGCATTTT. Translation gives CATSRDPRAGNQPQHF. The full variable domain, in which reference TRBV15 and TRBJ1-5 provide the parts outside the CDR3, is DAMVIQNPRYQVTQFGKPVTLSCSQTLNHNVMYWYQQKSSQAPKLLFHYYDKDFNNEADTPDNFQSRRPNTSFCFLDIRSPGLGDTAMYLCATSRDPRAGNQPQHFGDGTRLSIL.

The V gene is TRBV7-9, the J gene TRBJ2-5; no definite D call. V shed 2 bases and J shed 4 bases, with 14 bases lying between them. Germline loops: CDR1 SEHNR, CDR2 FQNEAQ (reference sequence). The CDR3 contains 15 residues. CDR3 DNA sequence: TGTGCCAGCAGCTTATCCGGCCAGATGTCAGAGACCCAGTACTTC. Translating gives CASSLSGQMSETQYF.

The V and J genes are TRBV3-1 (or the pseudogene TRBV3-2) and TRBJ1-4, with TRBD1 identical over 10 bases. Germline values: CDR1 LGHDT, CDR2 YNNKEL (reference sequence). This CDR3 has 15 amino acids. The V and J ends lost 2 bases and 7 bases, in that order; junction bases with no gene match: 4. DNA of the CDR3: TGTGCCAGCAGCCAACCGACAGGGGGCTCTGAAAAACTGTTTTTT. This encodes CASSQPTGGSEKLFF.

The chain uses TRBV7-9 and TRBJ1-5; a possible D gene is TRBD1 (6 bases). CDR3 size: 14 residues. V shed 3 bases and J shed 3 bases, with 9 bases lying between them. The germline V gene encodes CDR1 SEHNR and CDR2 FQNEAQ (reference sequence). The CDR3 DNA reads TGTGCCAGCAGCTTTTCAGGGGTCAATCAGCCCCAGCATTTT. Translating gives CASSFSGVNQPQHF.